This T cell receptor beta chain emerged from a study of identical twins. Findings and caveats of the study: With abundant cord blood beta clonotypes, insertions were fewer; memory repertoires showed no such pattern. Twin pairs' shared out-of-frame alpha sequences were enriched in low generation probability.

Template switching created a universal primer site, and the cDNA included unique molecular identifiers. One entry per CDR3 protein, called by TCRdb with MiXCR from the 5' RACE reads. The sample shows some 760,000 distinct CDR3 sequences, around a sixth of them seen only once. This clonotype was picked up many times. What it binds is unknown. The V gene end was trimmed by 6 bases and the J gene end by 1 base; junction bases not matched to a gene: 2. The CDR3 spans 14 residues. The same specimen was also included in a second study, on T cells expressing NK-cell markers. In that study: All TCR beta repertoires analysed originated from sorted CD3+CD56+NKG2C+, CD3+CD56+NKG2C- and CD3+CD56-NKG2C+ T cells.

Sequencing used PBMCs. The sequence was obtained from a woman under 30 in good health. The chain uses TRBV12-3 or TRBV12-4 and TRBJ2-3, with TRBD1 matching over 9 bases. In DNA, the CDR3 is TGTGCCAGCAGGCGGACAGGGGGCACAGATACGCAGTATTTT. It translates to CASRRTGGTDTQYF.